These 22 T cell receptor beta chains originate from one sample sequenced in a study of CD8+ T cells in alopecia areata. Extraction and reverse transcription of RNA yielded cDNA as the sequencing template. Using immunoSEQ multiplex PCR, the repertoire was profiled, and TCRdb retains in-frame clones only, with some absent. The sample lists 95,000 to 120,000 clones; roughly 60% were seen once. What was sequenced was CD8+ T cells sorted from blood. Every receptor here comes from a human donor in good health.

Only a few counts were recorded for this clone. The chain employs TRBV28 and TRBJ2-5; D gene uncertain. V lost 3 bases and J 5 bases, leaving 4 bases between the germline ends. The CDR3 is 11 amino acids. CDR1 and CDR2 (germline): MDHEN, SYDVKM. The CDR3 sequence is CASSFGETQYF. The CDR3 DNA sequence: TGTGCCAGCAGTTTTGGGGAGACCCAGTACTTC. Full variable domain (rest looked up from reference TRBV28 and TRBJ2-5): DVKVTQSSRYLVKRTGEKVFLECVQDMDHENMFWYRQDPGLGLRLIYFSYDVKMKEKGDIPEGYSVSREKKERFSLILESASTNQTSMYLCASSFGETQYFGPGTRLLVL.

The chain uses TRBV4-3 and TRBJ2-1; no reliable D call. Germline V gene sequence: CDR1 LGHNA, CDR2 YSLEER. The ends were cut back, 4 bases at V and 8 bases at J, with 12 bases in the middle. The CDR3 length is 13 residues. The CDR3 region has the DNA TGCGCCAGCAGCCCCCTCTCATTCCATGAGCAGTTCTTC. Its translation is CASSPLSFHEQFF.

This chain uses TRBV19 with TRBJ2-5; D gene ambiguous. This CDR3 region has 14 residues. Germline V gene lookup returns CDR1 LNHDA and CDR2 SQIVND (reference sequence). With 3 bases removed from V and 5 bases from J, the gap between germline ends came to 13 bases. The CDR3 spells CASSITALEETQYF. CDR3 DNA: TGTGCCAGTAGTATCACAGCTTTGGAGGAGACCCAGTACTTC.

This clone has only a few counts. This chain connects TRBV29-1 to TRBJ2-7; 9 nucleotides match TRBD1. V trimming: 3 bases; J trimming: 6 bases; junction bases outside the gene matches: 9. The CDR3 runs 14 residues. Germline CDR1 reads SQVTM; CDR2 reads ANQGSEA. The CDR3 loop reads CSVDLGQGNGEQYF. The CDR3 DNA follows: TGCAGCGTTGACTTAGGACAGGGGAACGGCGAGCAGTACTTC.

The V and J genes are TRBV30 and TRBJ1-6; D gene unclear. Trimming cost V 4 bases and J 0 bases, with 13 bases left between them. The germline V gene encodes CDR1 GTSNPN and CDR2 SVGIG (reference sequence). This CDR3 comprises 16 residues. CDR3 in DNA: TGTGCCTGGATCGGTTCAGCGAGCTCCTATAATTCACCCCTCCACTTT. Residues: CAWIGSASSYNSPLHF. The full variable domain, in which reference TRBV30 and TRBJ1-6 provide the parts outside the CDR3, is SQTIHQWPATLVQPVGSPLSLECTVEGTSNPNLYWYRQAAGRGLQLLFYSVGIGQISSEVPQNLSASRPQDRQFILSSKKLLLSDSGFYLCAWIGSASSYNSPLHFGNGTRLTVT.

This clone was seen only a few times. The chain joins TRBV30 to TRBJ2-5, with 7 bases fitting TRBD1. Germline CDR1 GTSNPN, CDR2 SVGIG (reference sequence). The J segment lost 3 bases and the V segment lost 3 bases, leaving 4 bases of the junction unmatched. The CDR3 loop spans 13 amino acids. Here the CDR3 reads CAWSTGVEETQYF. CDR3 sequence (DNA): TGTGCCTGGAGCACAGGGGTGGAAGAGACCCAGTACTTC.

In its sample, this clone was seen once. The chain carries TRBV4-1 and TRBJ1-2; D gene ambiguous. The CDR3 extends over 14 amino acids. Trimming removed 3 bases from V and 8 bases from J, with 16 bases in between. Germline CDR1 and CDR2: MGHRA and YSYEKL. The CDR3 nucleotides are TGCGCCAGCAGCCAGGCCTGGACCCTTGGGGGCTACACCTTC. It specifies CASSQAWTLGGYTF.

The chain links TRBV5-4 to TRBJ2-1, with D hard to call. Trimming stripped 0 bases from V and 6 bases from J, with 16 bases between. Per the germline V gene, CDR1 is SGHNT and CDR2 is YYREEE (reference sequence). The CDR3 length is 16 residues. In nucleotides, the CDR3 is TGTGCCAGCAGCTTGGTGGCAGGTTCTTTACTCAATGAGCAGTTCTTC. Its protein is CASSLVAGSLLNEQFF.

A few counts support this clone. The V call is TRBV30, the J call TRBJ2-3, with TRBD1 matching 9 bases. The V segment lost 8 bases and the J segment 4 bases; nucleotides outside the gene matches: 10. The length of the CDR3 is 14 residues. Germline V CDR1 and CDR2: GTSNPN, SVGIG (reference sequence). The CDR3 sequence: CAGYGTGLADTQYF. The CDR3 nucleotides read TGTGCCGGATACGGGACAGGGTTGGCAGATACGCAGTATTTT.

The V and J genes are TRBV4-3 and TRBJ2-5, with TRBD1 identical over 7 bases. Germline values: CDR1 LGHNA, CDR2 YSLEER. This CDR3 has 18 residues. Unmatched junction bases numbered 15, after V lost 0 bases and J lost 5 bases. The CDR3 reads CASSQDYGTEIGRETQYF. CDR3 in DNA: TGCGCCAGCAGCCAAGATTACGGGACAGAAATTGGGCGGGAGACCCAGTACTTC.

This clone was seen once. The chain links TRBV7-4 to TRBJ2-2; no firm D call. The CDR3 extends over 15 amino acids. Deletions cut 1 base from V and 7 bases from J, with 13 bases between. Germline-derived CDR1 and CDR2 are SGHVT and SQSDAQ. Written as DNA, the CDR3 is TGTGCCAGCAGCTTAGGGCCCCCAGAGAGCGGGGAGCTGTTTTTT. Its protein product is CASSLGPPESGELFF.

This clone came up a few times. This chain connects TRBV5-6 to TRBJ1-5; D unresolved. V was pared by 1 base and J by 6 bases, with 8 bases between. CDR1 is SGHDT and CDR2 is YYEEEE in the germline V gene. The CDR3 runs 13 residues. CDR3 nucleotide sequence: TGTGCCAGCAGCTTGTCCCCTCTTCAGCCCCAGCATTTT. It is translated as CASSLSPLQPQHF.

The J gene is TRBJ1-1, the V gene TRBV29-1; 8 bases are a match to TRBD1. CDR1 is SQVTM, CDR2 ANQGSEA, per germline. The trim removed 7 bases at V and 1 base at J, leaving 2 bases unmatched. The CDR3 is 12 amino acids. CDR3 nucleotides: TGCAGCGGCGGACAGGGGAACACTGAAGCTTTCTTT. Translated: CSGGQGNTEAFF.

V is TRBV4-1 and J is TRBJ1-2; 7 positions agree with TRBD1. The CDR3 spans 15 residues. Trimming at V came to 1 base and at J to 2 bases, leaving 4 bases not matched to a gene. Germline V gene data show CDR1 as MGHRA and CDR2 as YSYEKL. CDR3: CASSQVIQGNYGYTF. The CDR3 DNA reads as TGCGCCAGCAGCCAAGTAATACAGGGGAACTATGGCTACACCTTC.

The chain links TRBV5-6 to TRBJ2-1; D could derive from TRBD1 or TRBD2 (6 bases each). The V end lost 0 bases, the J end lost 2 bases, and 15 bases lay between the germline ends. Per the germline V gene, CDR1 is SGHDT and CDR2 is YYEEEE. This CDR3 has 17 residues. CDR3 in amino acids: CASSLEGGPRAYNEQFF. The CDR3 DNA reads TGTGCCAGCAGCTTGGAGGGGGGCCCCCGGGCCTACAATGAGCAGTTCTTC. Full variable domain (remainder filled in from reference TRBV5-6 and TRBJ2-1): DAGVTQSPTHLIKTRGQQVTLRCSPKSGHDTVSWYQQALGQGPQFIFQYYEEEERQRGNFPDRFSGHQFPNYSSELNVNALLLGDSALYLCASSLEGGPRAYNEQFFGPGTRLTVL.

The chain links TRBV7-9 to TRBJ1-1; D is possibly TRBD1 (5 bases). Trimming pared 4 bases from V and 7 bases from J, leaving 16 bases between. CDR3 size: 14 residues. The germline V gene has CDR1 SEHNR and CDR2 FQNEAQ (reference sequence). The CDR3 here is CASSSGPLTDEAFF. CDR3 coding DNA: TGTGCCAGCAGCTCGGGACCTTTAACCGATGAAGCTTTCTTT.

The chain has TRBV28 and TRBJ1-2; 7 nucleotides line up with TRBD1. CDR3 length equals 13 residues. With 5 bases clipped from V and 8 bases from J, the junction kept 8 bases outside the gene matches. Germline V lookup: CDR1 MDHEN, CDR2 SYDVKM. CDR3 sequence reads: CASSLNRGEGYTF. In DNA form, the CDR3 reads TGTGCCAGCAGTCTCAACAGGGGAGAAGGCTACACCTTC.

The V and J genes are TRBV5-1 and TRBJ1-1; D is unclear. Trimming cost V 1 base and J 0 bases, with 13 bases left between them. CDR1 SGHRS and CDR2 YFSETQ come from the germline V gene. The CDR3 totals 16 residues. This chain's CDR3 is CASSLTGIPLNTEAFF. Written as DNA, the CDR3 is TGCGCCAGCAGCTTGACGGGGATCCCTCTGAACACTGAAGCTTTCTTT.

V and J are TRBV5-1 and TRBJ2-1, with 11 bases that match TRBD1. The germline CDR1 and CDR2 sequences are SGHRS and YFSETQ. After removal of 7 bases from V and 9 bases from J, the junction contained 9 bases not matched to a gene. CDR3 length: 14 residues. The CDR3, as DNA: TGCGCCAGCCGAATCGGACAGGGGGCCGGTGAGCAGTTCTTC. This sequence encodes CASRIGQGAGEQFF.

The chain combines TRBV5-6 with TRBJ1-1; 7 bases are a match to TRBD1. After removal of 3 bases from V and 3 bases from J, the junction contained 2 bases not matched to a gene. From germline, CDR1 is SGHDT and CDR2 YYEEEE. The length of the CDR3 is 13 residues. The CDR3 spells CASSWGTDTEAFF. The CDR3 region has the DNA TGTGCCAGCAGCTGGGGGACAGACACTGAAGCTTTCTTT.

The CDR3 coding sequence is TGTGCCTGGAGTGTACCAGGGGGCTACTGGAATTCACCCCTCCACTTT. Protein: CAWSVPGGYWNSPLHF. The chain employs TRBV30 and TRBJ1-6; 8 bases align to TRBD1. CDR1 and CDR2 from the germline V gene are GTSNPN and SVGIG (reference sequence). V dropped 0 bases and J dropped 7; count of bases not matched to a gene: 8. The CDR3 loop spans 16 amino acids.

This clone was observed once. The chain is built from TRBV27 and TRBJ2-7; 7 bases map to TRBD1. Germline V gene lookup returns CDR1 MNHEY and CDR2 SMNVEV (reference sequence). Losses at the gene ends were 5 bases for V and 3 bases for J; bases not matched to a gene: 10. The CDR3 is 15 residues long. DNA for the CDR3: TGTGCCAGCAGTCGCACAGGGGTAGGGGTCTACGAGCAGTACTTC. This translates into CASSRTGVGVYEQYF.